The rows below give T cell receptor beta chains drawn from one sample of a study of identical twins. TCRdb re-called the 5' RACE reads through MiXCR, storing one row per CDR3 protein. The sample has roughly 690,000 distinct CDR3 sequences, 5.5% to 7.5% seen once. The sequencing sample was made of naive T cells sorted from blood. These receptors were collected from a man younger than 35 in good health. Both conserved end residues are part of each CDR3. A D gene is named only where the DNA matches it firmly. Some rows mark clone size as missing; the rest say once, few, many or name a class of expanded clone.

-	-	TRBJ2-6	TRBV29-1	TGCAGCGCACCCGAGCGGGCGCCCTCTGGGGCCAACGTCCTGACTTTC	CSAPERAPSGANVLTF
-	few	TRBJ2-2	TRBV7-2	TGTGCCAGCAGCTTAGGGGTTCCCTTCGGGGAGCTGTTTTTT	CASSLGVPFGELFF
-	few	TRBJ2-5	TRBV7-3	TGTGCCAGCAGCTTAGAAGGGTGGGAGACCCAGTACTTC	CASSLEGWETQYF
TRBD1	few	TRBJ2-7	TRBV28	TGTGCCAGCAAACAGGGGGCTGATCTCGAGCAGTACTTC	CASKQGADLEQYF
TRBD2	-	TRBJ2-3	TRBV30	TGTGCCTGGATCTCAGCGGGACTTACAGATACGCAGTATTTT	CAWISAGLTDTQYF
-	-	TRBJ1-1	TRBV2	TGTGCCAGCAGTGAAGCGCATACGATGAACACTGAAGCTTTCTTT	CASSEAHTMNTEAFF
TRBD2	-	TRBJ2-1	TRBV29-1	TGCAGCGTTTGGCGGGAGGGCCGGTACAATGAGCAGTTCTTC	CSVWREGRYNEQFF
-	many	TRBJ2-5	TRBV10-3	TGTGCCATCAGTGAGCCGGGGAAACAAGAGACCCAGTACTTC	CAISEPGKQETQYF
TRBD2	many	TRBJ2-1	TRBV25-1	TGTGCCAGCAGCCTTAGCGGGCCTAGCTCCTACAATGAGCAGTTCTTC	CASSLSGPSSYNEQFF
-	-	TRBJ1-1	TRBV7-9	TGTGCCAGCAGCGTCGGGGGGTGGACTGAAGCTTTCTTT	CASSVGGWTEAFF
-	few	TRBJ2-3	TRBV5-1	TGCGCCAGCAGCCCGCAGTGGGATACGCAGTATTTT	CASSPQWDTQYF
-	few	TRBJ2-1	TRBV12-3/TRBV12-4	TGTGCCAGCAGTGTGCAGGGGTGGGGGCCCTCTGATGAGCAGTTCTTC	CASSVQGWGPSDEQFF
-	-	TRBJ2-1	TRBV25-1	TGTGCCAGCACCAGGGGGGGTAGCGGGATCGGAAATGAGCAGTTCTTC	CASTRGGSGIGNEQFF
-	many	TRBJ2-1	TRBV4-1	TGCGCCAGCAGCCCCGGCCGGGCGGCCTACAATGAGCAGTTCTTC	CASSPGRAAYNEQFF
-	-	TRBJ2-5	TRBV5-1	TGCGCCAGCAGCTTACAGGGTTCGATCGAGACCCAGTACTTC	CASSLQGSIETQYF
TRBD1	-	TRBJ2-2	TRBV7-9	TGTGCCAGCAGAATAGCCGGGACAGGGAGGTCCGGGGAGCTGTTTTTT	CASRIAGTGRSGELFF
-	-	TRBJ1-1	TRBV7-9	TGTGCCAGCAGCTTAATGGCGGTGGGAGGGTCGGCTTTCTTT	CASSLMAVGGSAFF
TRBD1	many	TRBJ2-2	TRBV7-2	TGTGCCAACCGACAGGGGGGGGCCGGGGAGCTGTTTTTT	CANRQGGAGELFF
TRBD2	many	TRBJ2-2	TRBV7-8	TGTGCCAGCAGCCGAACTAGCGGGATGGGCACCGGGGAGCTGTTTTTT	CASSRTSGMGTGELFF
TRBD1	-	TRBJ2-1	TRBV30	TGTGCCTGGAGTGAGTGGGACAGGCGACACAATGAGCAGTTCTTC	CAWSEWDRRHNEQFF
-	many	TRBJ1-6	TRBV7-8	TGTGCCAGCAGCTCCACACTAGACAGCACCCTCCACTTT	CASSSTLDSTLHF
TRBD1	few	TRBJ2-2	TRBV6-2/TRBV6-3	TGTGCCAGCAGTTCCAGACAGGGGGCTCGAAGGAAGAACACCGGGGAGCTGTTTTTT	CASSSRQGARRKNTGELFF
-	many	TRBJ2-7	TRBV7-9	TGTGCCAGCAGCCATACCGGGACACCTTCCTACGAGCAGTACTTC	CASSHTGTPSYEQYF
-	many	TRBJ1-1	TRBV20-1	TGCAGTGCTAGAGATCCTCGGACAAATACTGAAGCTTTCTTT	CSARDPRTNTEAFF
-	few	TRBJ2-6	TRBV28	TGTGCCAGCAGACGACGGATTGAGGCCAACGTCCTGACTTTC	CASRRRIEANVLTF
TRBD1	few	TRBJ2-2	TRBV5-1	TGCGCCAGCAGCTTGGCCCCTCCCGGGACAGGGGACACCGGGGAGCTGTTTTTT	CASSLAPPGTGDTGELFF
TRBD1	few	TRBJ1-5	TRBV27	TGTGCCAGCACCCCAGGGGGGGTCGGTCAGCCCCAGCATTTT	CASTPGGVGQPQHF
-	many	TRBJ2-7	TRBV10-3	TGTGCCATCAGCACGTATCGCTCCTACGAGCAGTACTTC	CAISTYRSYEQYF
-	few	TRBJ1-2	TRBV6-5	TGTGCCAGCAGTTCGGGAGGATGGCATGGCTACACCTTC	CASSSGGWHGYTF
-	many	TRBJ1-1	TRBV9	TGTGCCAGCAGCGTAGGCGGCAGACTGAACACTGAAGCTTTCTTT	CASSVGGRLNTEAFF
-	many	TRBJ1-1	TRBV5-1	TGCGCCAGCAGCTCCCAGGGAATTGAAGCTTTCTTT	CASSSQGIEAFF
-	many	TRBJ2-1	TRBV29-1	TGCAGCGTTGTTGTATCGGGTTCTACTGAGCAGTTCTTC	CSVVVSGSTEQFF
-	many	TRBJ2-1	TRBV12-3/TRBV12-4	TGTGCCAGCGCGGGGAGTACCCCTTCCAATGAGCAGTTCTTC	CASAGSTPSNEQFF
-	many	TRBJ2-5	TRBV15	TGTGCCACCAGCAGAGGGGCCGAAGAGACCCAGTACTTC	CATSRGAEETQYF
TRBD1	many	TRBJ2-5	TRBV4-3	TGCGCCAGCAGCCAAGATGCGACAGGGGGCGTAGAGACCCAGTACTTC	CASSQDATGGVETQYF
TRBD2	many	TRBJ2-1	TRBV29-1	TGCAGCGTACCTAGCGGGAGCTACAATGAGCAGTTCTTC	CSVPSGSYNEQFF
TRBD1	few	TRBJ1-5	TRBV6-1	TGTGCCAGCCAGCTGGACAGGACCAGCAATCAGCCCCAGCATTTT	CASQLDRTSNQPQHF
TRBD1	-	TRBJ2-7	TRBV9	TGTGCCAGCAGCGTATCAGGGGGCGTCTACGAGCAGTACTTC	CASSVSGGVYEQYF
-	few	TRBJ2-1	TRBV7-3	TGTGCCAGCAGCTTAAGGGGCAGGCACACCCAAAACAATGAGCAGTTCTTC	CASSLRGRHTQNNEQFF
TRBD2	many	TRBJ2-1	TRBV12-3/TRBV12-4	TGTGCCAGCAGCCGGGGACTAGCGGGATACAATGAGCAGTTCTTC	CASSRGLAGYNEQFF
-	many	TRBJ1-5	TRBV12-3/TRBV12-4	TGTGCCAGCAGTTTACGGGAGAGTCAGCCCCAGCATTTT	CASSLRESQPQHF
-	many	TRBJ2-6	TRBV6-1	TGTGCCAGTACTAGGGTCTCTGGGGCCAACGTCCTGACTTTC	CASTRVSGANVLTF
-	many	TRBJ2-3	TRBV12-3/TRBV12-4	TGTGCCAGCAGCAGGGGCACAGATACGCAGTATTTT	CASSRGTDTQYF
TRBD2	-	TRBJ2-3	TRBV7-9	TGTGCCAGCAGCTCACTCCCTAGCGGGAGACCCACAGATACGCAGTATTTT	CASSSLPSGRPTDTQYF
-	-	TRBJ2-7	TRBV6-2/TRBV6-3	TGTGCCAGCAGTGAGAAAGCGGAAACCTACGAGCAGTACTTC	CASSEKAETYEQYF
-	few	TRBJ2-3	TRBV19	TGTGCCAGTAGTGAAACCGGGACTCCACCAGATACGCAGTATTTT	CASSETGTPPDTQYF